The clone carrying this TCR beta chain was seen a few times. TCRdb itself ran the RT-PCR reads through MiXCR, one entry per CDR3 protein. The table lists about 700,000 distinct CDR3 sequences, 13% to 15% of them singletons. V was clipped by 1 base and J by 0 bases, with 10 bases between them. This CDR3 is 16 amino acids long. The germline CDR1 and CDR2 sequences are LGHDT and YNNKEL (reference sequence). Specimen: memory CD4+ T cells from blood. The TCR originated in a female donor in good health, serving as a healthy control. The chain links TRBV3-1 to TRBJ2-1; no clear D gene. CDR3 nucleotides: TGTGCCAGCAGCCAAGTGGCGTTGAGCTCCTACAATGAGCAGTTCTTC. Its protein is CASSQVALSSYNEQFF.